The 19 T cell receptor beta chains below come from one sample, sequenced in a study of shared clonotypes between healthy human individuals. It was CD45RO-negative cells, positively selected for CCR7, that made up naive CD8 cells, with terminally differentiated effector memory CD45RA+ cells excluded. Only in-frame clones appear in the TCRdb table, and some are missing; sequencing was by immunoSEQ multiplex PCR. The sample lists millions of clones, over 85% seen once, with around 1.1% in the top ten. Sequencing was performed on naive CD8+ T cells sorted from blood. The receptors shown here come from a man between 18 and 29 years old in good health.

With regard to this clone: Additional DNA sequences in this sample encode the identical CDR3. The CDR3 reads CASSSRTSGAQETQYF. In DNA, the CDR3 is TGTGCCAGCAGCTCAAGGACTAGCGGGGCGCAAGAGACCCAGTACTTC. The chain has TRBV7-9 and TRBJ2-5; 12 bases are a match to TRBD2. The CDR3 extends over 16 amino acids. CDR1 and CDR2 (germline): SEHNR, FQNEAQ (reference sequence). V dropped 4 bases and J dropped 2; count of bases not matched to a gene: 5.

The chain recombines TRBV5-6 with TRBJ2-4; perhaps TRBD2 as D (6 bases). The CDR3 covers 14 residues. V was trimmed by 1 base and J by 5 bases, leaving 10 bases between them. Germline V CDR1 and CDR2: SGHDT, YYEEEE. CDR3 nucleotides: TGTGCCAGCAGCTTGCTACCGGGGGAAAACATTCAGTACTTC. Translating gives CASSLLPGENIQYF.

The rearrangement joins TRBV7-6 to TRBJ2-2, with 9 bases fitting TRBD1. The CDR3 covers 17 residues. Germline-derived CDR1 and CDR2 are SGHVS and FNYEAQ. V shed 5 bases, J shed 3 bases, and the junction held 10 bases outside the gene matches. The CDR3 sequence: CASSVTTGGADTGELFF. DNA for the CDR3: TGTGCCAGCAGCGTTACAACAGGGGGCGCAGACACCGGGGAGCTGTTTTTT.

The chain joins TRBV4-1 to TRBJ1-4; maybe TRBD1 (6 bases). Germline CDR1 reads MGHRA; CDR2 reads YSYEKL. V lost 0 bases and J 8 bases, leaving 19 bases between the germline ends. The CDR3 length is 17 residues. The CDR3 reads CASSQESGTKDNEKLFF. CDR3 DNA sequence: TGCGCCAGCAGCCAAGAGTCCGGGACAAAGGATAACGAAAAACTGTTTTTT.

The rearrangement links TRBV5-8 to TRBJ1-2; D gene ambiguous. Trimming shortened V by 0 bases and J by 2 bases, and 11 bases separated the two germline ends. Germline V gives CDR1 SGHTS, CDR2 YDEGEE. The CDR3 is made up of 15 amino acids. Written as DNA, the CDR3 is TGTGCCAGCAGCTTGGACATGGGGTGGAACTATGGCTACACCTTC. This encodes CASSLDMGWNYGYTF.

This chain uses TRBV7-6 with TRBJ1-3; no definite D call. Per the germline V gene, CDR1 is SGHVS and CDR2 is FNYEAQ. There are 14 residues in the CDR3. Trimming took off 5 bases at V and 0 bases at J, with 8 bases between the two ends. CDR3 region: CASSQTASGNTIYF. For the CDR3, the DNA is TGTGCCAGCAGCCAGACGGCCTCTGGAAACACCATATATTTT.

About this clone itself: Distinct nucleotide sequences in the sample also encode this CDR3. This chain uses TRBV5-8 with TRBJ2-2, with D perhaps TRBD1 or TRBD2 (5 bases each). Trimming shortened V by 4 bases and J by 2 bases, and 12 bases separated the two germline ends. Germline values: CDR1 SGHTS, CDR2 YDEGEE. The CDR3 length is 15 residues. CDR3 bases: TGTGCCAGCAGCCCGGGGACGGTCAACACCGGGGAGCTGTTTTTT. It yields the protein CASSPGTVNTGELFF.

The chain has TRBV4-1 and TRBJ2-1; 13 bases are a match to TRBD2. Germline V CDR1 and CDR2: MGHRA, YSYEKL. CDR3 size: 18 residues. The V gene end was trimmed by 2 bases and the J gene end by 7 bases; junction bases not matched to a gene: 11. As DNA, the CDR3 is TGCGCCAGCAGCCAAACTCCCTCCGGGACTAGCGGGGAAAATGAGCAGTTCTTC. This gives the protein CASSQTPSGTSGENEQFF.

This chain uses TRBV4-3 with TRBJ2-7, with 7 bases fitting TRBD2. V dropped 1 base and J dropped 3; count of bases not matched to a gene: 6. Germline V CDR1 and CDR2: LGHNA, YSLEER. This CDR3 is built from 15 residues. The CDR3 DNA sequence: TGCGCCAGCAGCCAAGTAATAGGCGGGAGCTACGAGCAGTACTTC. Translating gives CASSQVIGGSYEQYF.

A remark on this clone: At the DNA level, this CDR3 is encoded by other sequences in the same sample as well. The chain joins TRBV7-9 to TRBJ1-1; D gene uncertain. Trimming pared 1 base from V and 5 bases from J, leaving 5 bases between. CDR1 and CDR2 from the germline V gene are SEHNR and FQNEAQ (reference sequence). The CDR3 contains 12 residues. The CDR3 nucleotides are TGTGCCAGCAGCTTAGGTTGGACTGAAGCTTTCTTT. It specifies CASSLGWTEAFF.

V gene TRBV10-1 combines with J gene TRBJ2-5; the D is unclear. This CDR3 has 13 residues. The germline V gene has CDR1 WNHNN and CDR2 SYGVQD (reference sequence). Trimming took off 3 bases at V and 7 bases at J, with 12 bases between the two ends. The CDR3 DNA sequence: TGCGCCAGCAGTGATGGGCCCACCGGGACCCAGTACTTC. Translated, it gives CASSDGPTGTQYF.

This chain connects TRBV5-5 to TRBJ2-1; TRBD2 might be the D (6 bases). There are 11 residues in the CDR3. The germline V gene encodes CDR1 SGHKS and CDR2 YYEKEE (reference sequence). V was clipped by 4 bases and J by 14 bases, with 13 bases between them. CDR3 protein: CASSRMGLEFF. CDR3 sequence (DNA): TGTGCCAGCAGCCGGATGGGACTGGAGTTCTTC. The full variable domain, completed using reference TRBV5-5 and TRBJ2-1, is DAGVTQSPTHLIKTRGQQVTLRCSPISGHKSVSWYQQVLGQGPQFIFQYYEKEERGRGNFPDRFSARQFPNYSSELNVNALLLGDSALYLCASSRMGLEFFGPGTRLTVL.

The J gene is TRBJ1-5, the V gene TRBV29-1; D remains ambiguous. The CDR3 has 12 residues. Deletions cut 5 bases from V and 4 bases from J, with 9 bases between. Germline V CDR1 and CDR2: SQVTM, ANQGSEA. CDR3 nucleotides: TGCAGCGTTTGCCCGGCGAATCAGCCCCAGCATTTT. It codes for CSVCPANQPQHF.

The CDR3 nucleotides read TGTGCTAGTGGTTTGGGGACTAGCGGGGGACACTACGAGCAGTACTTC. Translated, it gives CASGLGTSGGHYEQYF. The chain joins TRBV12-5 to TRBJ2-7; TRBD2 agrees at 13 bases. The germline CDR1 and CDR2 sequences are LGHNT and FRNRAP. This CDR3 comprises 16 residues. V was pared by 1 base and J by 3 bases, with 3 bases of the junction left unmatched.

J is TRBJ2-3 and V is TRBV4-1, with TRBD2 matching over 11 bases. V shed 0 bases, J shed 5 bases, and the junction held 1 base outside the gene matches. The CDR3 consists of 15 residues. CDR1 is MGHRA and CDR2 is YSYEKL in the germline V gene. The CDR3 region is CASSQEGLAGDTQYF. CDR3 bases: TGCGCCAGCAGCCAAGAAGGACTAGCGGGAGATACGCAGTATTTT.

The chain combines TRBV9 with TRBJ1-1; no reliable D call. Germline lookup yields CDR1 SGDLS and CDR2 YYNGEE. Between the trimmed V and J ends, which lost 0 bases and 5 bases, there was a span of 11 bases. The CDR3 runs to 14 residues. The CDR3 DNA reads TGTGCCAGCAGCGTAGAGGGCGTCGATACTGAAGCTTTCTTT. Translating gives CASSVEGVDTEAFF.

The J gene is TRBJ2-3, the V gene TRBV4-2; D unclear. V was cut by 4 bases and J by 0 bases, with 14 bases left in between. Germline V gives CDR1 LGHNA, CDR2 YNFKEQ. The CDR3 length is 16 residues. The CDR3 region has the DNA TGTGCCAGCAGCCCAGAAGGGTATTCTAGCACAGATACGCAGTATTTT. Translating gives CASSPEGYSSTDTQYF.

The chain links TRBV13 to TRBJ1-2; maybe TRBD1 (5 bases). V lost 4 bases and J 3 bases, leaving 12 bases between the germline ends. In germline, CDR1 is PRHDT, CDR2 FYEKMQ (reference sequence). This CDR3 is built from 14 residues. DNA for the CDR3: TGTGCCAGCAGCTCCGGACACGGCGACTATGGCTACACCTTC. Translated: CASSSGHGDYGYTF. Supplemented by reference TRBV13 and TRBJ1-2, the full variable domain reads AAGVIQSPRHLIKEKRETATLKCYPIPRHDTVYWYQQGPGQDPQFLISFYEKMQSDKGSIPDRFSAQQFSDYHSELNMSSLELGDSALYFCASSSGHGDYGYTFGSGTRLTVV.

The CDR3: CSLGGEETQYF. The CDR3 nucleotides are TGCAGTCTGGGGGGTGAAGAGACCCAGTACTTC. The chain couples TRBV20-1 to TRBJ2-5; tentatively, D is TRBD2 (6 bases). The CDR3 has 11 amino acids. Trimming shortened V by 8 bases and J by 3 bases, and 10 bases separated the two germline ends. Germline-derived CDR1 and CDR2 are DFQATT and SNEGSKA (reference sequence).